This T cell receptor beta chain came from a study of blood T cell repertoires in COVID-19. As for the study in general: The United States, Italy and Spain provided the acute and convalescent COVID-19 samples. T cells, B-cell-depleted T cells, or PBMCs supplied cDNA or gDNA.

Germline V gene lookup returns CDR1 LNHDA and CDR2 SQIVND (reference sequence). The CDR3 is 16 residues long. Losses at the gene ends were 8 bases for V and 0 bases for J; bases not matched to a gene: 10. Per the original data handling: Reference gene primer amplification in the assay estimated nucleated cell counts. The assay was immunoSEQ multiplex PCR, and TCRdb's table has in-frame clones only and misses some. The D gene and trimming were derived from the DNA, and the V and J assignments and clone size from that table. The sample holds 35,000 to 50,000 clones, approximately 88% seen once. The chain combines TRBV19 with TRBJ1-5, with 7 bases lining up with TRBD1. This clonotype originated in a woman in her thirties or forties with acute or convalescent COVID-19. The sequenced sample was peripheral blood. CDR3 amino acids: CASRPGTAYSNQPQHF. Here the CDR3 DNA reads TGTGCCAGTCGCCCGGGGACAGCTTATAGCAATCAGCCCCAGCATTTT.